A single sample gave rise to the 11 T cell receptor beta chains below, sequenced in a study of T cells after yellow fever vaccination. TCRdb passed the 5' RACE reads through MiXCR, listing each CDR3 protein once. The sample has some 300,000 distinct CDR3 sequences, over 8.5% seen once. The source material was CD4+ T cells sorted from PBMCs, sampled 45 days after the yellow fever booster vaccination. The receptors derive from a man between 18 and 29 years old who received the YFV17D yellow fever vaccine.

This clonotype was seen at least ten times. The V gene is TRBV6-5, the J gene TRBJ1-1; D perhaps matches TRBD1 (6 bases). In germline, CDR1 is MNHEY, CDR2 SVGAGI. Trimming took off 0 bases at V and 4 bases at J, with 12 bases between the two ends. This CDR3 has 15 residues. CDR3 amino acids: CASSYSGTTTTEAFF. In DNA, the CDR3 is TGTGCCAGCAGTTACTCGGGGACAACGACCACTGAAGCTTTCTTT.

The chain joins TRBV2 to TRBJ1-2; possible D gene TRBD1, 5 bases. CDR3 size: 14 residues. V lost 6 bases and J 2 bases, leaving 13 bases between the germline ends. Germline V gene data show CDR1 as SNHLY and CDR2 as FYNNEI. Here the CDR3 DNA reads TGTGCCAGCAGGCCTACTACAGGAAACTATGGCTACACCTTC. It translates to CASRPTTGNYGYTF.

This clonotype was counted a few times. The chain employs TRBV7-9 and TRBJ2-7; 13 bases align to TRBD2. Germline CDR1 SEHNR, CDR2 FQNEAQ (reference sequence). CDR3 length equals 15 residues. Trimming at V came to 5 bases and at J to 5 bases, leaving 6 bases not matched to a gene. DNA for the CDR3: TGTGCCAGCAGCAGAACTAGCGGGGGGGCTGACGAGCAGTACTTC. Translation gives CASSRTSGGADEQYF.

This clonotype was recorded a few times. The chain employs TRBV7-9 and TRBJ1-4; D remains unclear. Germline V gene data show CDR1 as SEHNR and CDR2 as FQNEAQ (reference sequence). CDR3 size: 12 residues. V lost 5 bases and J lost 10, with 11 bases in between. The CDR3 DNA sequence: TGTGCCAGCAGCAAAGCGAGAGGAAAACTGTTTTTT. The encoded protein is CASSKARGKLFF.

The chain couples TRBV12-3 or TRBV12-4 to TRBJ1-2; D uncertain. This CDR3 has 12 residues. V was pared by 2 bases and J by 8 bases, with 9 bases between. The CDR3 nucleotides read TGTGCCAGCAGTTTACAGGTCTGGGGCTACACCTTC. Translating gives CASSLQVWGYTF.

In its sample, this clonotype was seen a few times. The junction departs from the called germline gene at one end, perhaps through a read error. The CDR3 region is CASSLKRDGTEAFF. Written as DNA, the CDR3 is TGTGCCAGCAGTTTGAAGAGGGATGGCACTGAAGCCTTCTTT. The chain is built from TRBV27 and TRBJ1-1; D gene ambiguous. Germline V gene sequence: CDR1 MNHEY, CDR2 SMNVEV (reference sequence). The CDR3 is 14 amino acids.

The CDR3 nucleotides read TGCGCCAGCAGCCAAGACCTCCCAGCGGGGGGGTGGACCGGGGAGCTGTTTTTT. Protein product: CASSQDLPAGGWTGELFF. The rearrangement uses TRBV4-3 and TRBJ2-2, with 10 bases fitting TRBD2. V trimming: 0 bases; J trimming: 5 bases; junction bases outside the gene matches: 9. Germline lookup yields CDR1 LGHNA and CDR2 YSLEER. This CDR3 is built from 18 residues.

J is TRBJ2-7 and V is TRBV10-3; no reliable D call. CDR3 length equals 14 residues. The V gene lost 2 bases and the J gene lost 2 bases, with 10 bases spanning the gap. The germline CDR1 and CDR2 sequences are ENHRY and SYGVKD. CDR3 region: CAISETRWTYEQYV. The CDR3 region has the DNA TGTGCCATCAGTGAGACCAGGTGGACCTACGAGCAGTACGTC.

V is TRBV20-1 and J is TRBJ2-1; 10 nucleotides agree with TRBD2. V trimming: 6 bases; J trimming: 8 bases; junction bases outside the gene matches: 10. Germline V gene sequence: CDR1 DFQATT, CDR2 SNEGSKA (reference sequence). This CDR3 comprises 14 residues. The CDR3 nucleotides are TGCAGTGCGGAACCGGGACTAGCGACCGATGAGCAGTTCTTC. It encodes CSAEPGLATDEQFF.

The gene calls are TRBV6-6 and TRBJ2-5; 9 nucleotides line up with TRBD1. The junction had 8 bases not matched to a gene; V was cut back by 5 bases and J by 4 bases. The germline V gene has CDR1 MNHNY and CDR2 SVGAGI (reference sequence). This CDR3 spans 15 amino acids. DNA of the CDR3: TGTGCCAGCAGTACCACAGGGGGCGAGGGAGAGACCCAGTACTTC. Encoded protein: CASSTTGGEGETQYF.

This CDR3 is CASSPRTEIGQYV. The CDR3 nucleotides read TGTGCCAGCAGCCCAAGGACGGAAATAGGGCAGTACGTC. The chain has TRBV7-9 and TRBJ2-7, with D unresolved. V was pared by 5 bases and J by 9 bases, with 17 bases between. The CDR3 is 13 amino acids. Germline V gives CDR1 SEHNR, CDR2 FQNEAQ (reference sequence).